One and the same sample provided the 19 T cell receptor beta chains below, sequenced in a study of T cells expressing NK-cell markers. TCRdb re-called the 5' RACE reads and gives one entry per CDR3 protein, without DNA. The specimen's table records some 340,000 distinct CDR3 sequences. Sequenced material: blood T cells: a sorted CD56 or NKG2C T cell subset, CD4+ or CD8+ T cells, or bulk PBMC T cells (not recorded which). The receptor set was obtained from a man between 18 and 69 years old in good health.

This CDR3 reads CASQRLGDNEQFF. The gene calls are TRBV18 and TRBJ2-1; absent DNA, TCRdb's TRBD2 call cannot be checked. Germline assignment: CDR1 KGHSH and CDR2 LQKENI. The CDR3 consists of 13 residues.

The J gene is TRBJ2-2, the V gene TRBV14; TCRdb gives TRBD1 as the D gene, but with no DNA this cannot be confirmed. CDR3 size: 16 residues. The V gene's germline CDR1 is SGHDN and CDR2 FVKESK. This CDR3 is CASSQDWTGPNGELFF.

V usage is TRBV3-1 and J usage is TRBJ1-2; TCRdb returns TRBD1, unconfirmable since there is no DNA. Germline CDR1 and CDR2: LGHDT and YNNKEL (reference sequence). The CDR3 contains 15 residues. CDR3 in amino acids: CASSQAGSGTYGYTF.

This rearrangement joins TRBV6-5 to TRBJ2-7; lacking DNA, the TRBD1 call made by TCRdb goes unchecked. Germline values: CDR1 MNHEY, CDR2 SVGAGI. The CDR3 is 15 amino acids. The CDR3 spells CASSYSTGGLYEQYF.

The rearrangement uses TRBV20-1 and TRBJ1-6. Germline CDR1 DFQATT, CDR2 SNEGSKA (reference sequence). There are 15 residues in the CDR3. The CDR3 region is CSARDAISGDSPLHF.

The V and J genes are TRBV29-1 and TRBJ2-3; the TRBD2 assignment by TCRdb is unverifiable without DNA. Germline values: CDR1 SQVTM, CDR2 ANQGSEA. CDR3 length equals 13 residues. The CDR3 loop is CSAATGLADTQYF.

J is TRBJ2-2 and V is TRBV12-3 or TRBV12-4; TCRdb proposes TRBD1, but this gene call is untestable without DNA. The CDR3 runs 15 residues. This CDR3 reads CASSRREDGTGELFF.

J is TRBJ2-7 and V is TRBV29-1; the D call from TCRdb, TRBD1, cannot be confirmed without DNA. The germline V gene has CDR1 SQVTM and CDR2 ANQGSEA. This CDR3 is 11 amino acids long. The CDR3 spells CSAGESYEQYF.

The rearrangement links TRBV6-1 to TRBJ2-3; the D call of TRBD1 rests on TCRdb alone, since no DNA is present to check it. From germline, CDR1 is MNHNS and CDR2 SASEGT. The CDR3 length is 14 residues. The CDR3: CASSEAGGRDTQYF.

The chain carries TRBV14 and TRBJ2-1; the TCRdb call, TRBD2, lacks DNA for checking. CDR1 and CDR2 from the germline V gene are SGHDN and FVKESK. The CDR3 is 17 residues long. CDR3 amino acids: CASSPPSSGGTRDEQFF.

V and J are TRBV20-1 and TRBJ1-2. The CDR3 extends over 12 amino acids. Germline CDR1 is DFQATT and CDR2 is SNEGSKA (reference sequence). This CDR3 is CSAPWRVEGYTF.

V usage is TRBV10-3 and J usage is TRBJ1-1; without DNA, the TCRdb call of TRBD1 cannot be checked. CDR3 length: 16 amino acids. CDR1 is ENHRY, CDR2 SYGVKD, per germline. The CDR3: CAITPQLGGFGTEAFF.

J is TRBJ2-7 and V is TRBV2. Germline V gene lookup returns CDR1 SNHLY and CDR2 FYNNEI. The CDR3 length is 13 residues. The CDR3: CASSVRPPYEQYF.

The rearrangement links TRBV9 to TRBJ2-3; TCRdb proposes TRBD1, but this gene call is untestable without DNA. Germline CDR1 and CDR2: SGDLS and YYNGEE. The CDR3 length is 16 residues. CDR3 in amino acids: CASSVIGTTSTDTQYF.

The chain couples TRBV19 to TRBJ1-1. This CDR3 spans 15 amino acids. In germline, CDR1 is LNHDA, CDR2 SQIVND (reference sequence). CDR3 residues: CASSNGGGRYTEAFF. Combining the CDR3 with reference TRBV19 and TRBJ1-1 gives the whole variable domain DGGITQSPKYLFRKEGQNVTLSCEQNLNHDAMYWYRQDPGQGLRLIYYSQIVNDFQKGDIAEGYSVSREKKESFPLTVTSAQKNPTAFYLCASSNGGGRYTEAFFGQGTRLTVV.

The chain carries TRBV12-3 or TRBV12-4 and TRBJ2-6. There are 15 residues in the CDR3. CDR3 sequence: CASSFRVGGANVLTF.

This chain connects TRBV28 to TRBJ2-7; the D call of TRBD1 rests on TCRdb alone, since no DNA is present to check it. Germline values: CDR1 MDHEN, CDR2 SYDVKM. CDR3 length: 12 residues. The CDR3 sequence: CASSTTGYEQYF.

This chain links TRBV5-1 with TRBJ2-7; TCRdb outputs TRBD1, but without DNA this stays unchecked. This CDR3 region has 12 residues. The germline gives CDR1 SGHRS, CDR2 YFSETQ. CDR3 residues: CASSSQGYEQYF.

The chain combines TRBV6-4 with TRBJ1-5. Germline CDR1 and CDR2: MRHNA and SNTAGT. CDR3 size: 16 residues. The CDR3 spells CASTEGEGFSNQPQHF.